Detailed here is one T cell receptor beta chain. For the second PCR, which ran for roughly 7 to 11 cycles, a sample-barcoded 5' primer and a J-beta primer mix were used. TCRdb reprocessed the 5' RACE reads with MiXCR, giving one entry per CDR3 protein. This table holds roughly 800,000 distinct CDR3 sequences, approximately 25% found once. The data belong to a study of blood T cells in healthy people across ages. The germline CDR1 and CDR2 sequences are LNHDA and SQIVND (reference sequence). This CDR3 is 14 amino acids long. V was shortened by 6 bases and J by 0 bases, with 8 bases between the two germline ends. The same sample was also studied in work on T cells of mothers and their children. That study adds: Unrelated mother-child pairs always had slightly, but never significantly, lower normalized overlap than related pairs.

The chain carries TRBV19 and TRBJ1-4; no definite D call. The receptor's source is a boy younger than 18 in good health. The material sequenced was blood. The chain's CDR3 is CASRAFSTNEKLFF. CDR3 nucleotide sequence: TGTGCCAGTAGAGCGTTCTCAACTAATGAAAAACTGTTTTTT. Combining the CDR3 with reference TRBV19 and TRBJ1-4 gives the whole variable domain DGGITQSPKYLFRKEGQNVTLSCEQNLNHDAMYWYRQDPGQGLRLIYYSQIVNDFQKGDIAEGYSVSREKKESFPLTVTSAQKNPTAFYLCASRAFSTNEKLFFGSGTQLSVL.